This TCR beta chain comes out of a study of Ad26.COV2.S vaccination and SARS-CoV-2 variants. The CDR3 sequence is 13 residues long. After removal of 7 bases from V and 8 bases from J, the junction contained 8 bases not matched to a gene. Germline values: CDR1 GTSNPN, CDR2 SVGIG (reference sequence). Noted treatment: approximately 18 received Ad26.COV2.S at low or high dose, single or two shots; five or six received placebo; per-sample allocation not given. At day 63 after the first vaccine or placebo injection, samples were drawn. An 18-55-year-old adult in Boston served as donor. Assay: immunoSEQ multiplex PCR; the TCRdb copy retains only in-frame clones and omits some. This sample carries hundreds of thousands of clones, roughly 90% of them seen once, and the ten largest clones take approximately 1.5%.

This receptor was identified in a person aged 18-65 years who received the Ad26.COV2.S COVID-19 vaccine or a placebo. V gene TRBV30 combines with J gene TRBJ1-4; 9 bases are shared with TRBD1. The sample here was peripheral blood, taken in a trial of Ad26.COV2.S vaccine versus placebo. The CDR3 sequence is CASTGGVWEKLFF. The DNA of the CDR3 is TGTGCCTCTACAGGGGGCGTTTGGGAAAAACTGTTTTTT.